The TCR beta chain under discussion was sequenced for a study of T cell responses to AZD1222 COVID-19 vaccine. Study-wide points: Females outnumbered males among donors, who were mostly white British; clonal diversity was possibly underestimated. The study identified only five to seven AZD1222 recipients as seropositive at baseline. Repertoire sampling was restricted to post-peak T cell response timepoints.

Notes on this clone: Its antigen is unidentified.

Repertoires were generated with immunoSEQ multiplex PCR, while TCRdb's copy carries only in-frame clones and drops some. The sample consists of approximately 300,000 clones, 85% to 95% of them appearing once. V shed 0 bases and J shed 6 bases, with 10 bases lying between them. From germline, CDR1 is SGDLS and CDR2 YYNGEE. This CDR3 has 13 amino acids. This specimen was peripheral blood, taken 28 days after the second AZD1222 dose. The TCR originated in an adult who received the AZD1222 COVID-19 vaccine. The chain uses TRBV9 and TRBJ2-7; D assignment may be TRBD1 or TRBD2 (5 bases each). The CDR3 DNA is TGTGCCAGCAGCGTAGGTTCGGGGCCCGAGCAGTACTTC. It yields the protein CASSVGSGPEQYF.